The TCR beta chain described here comes from a study of cytomegalovirus exposure and HLA in healthy donors. 13 Jbeta primers and 60 Vbeta primers were used for the PCR. Assay: immunoSEQ multiplex PCR; the TCRdb copy retains only in-frame clones and omits some. The sample records 200,000 or so clones, about 80% being singletons. Specimen: PBMCs. The source is a man younger than 35 in good health and CMV-seronegative.

The CDR3 loop is CASSRLAEILTDTQYF. DNA for the CDR3: TGTGCCAGCAGCCGACTAGCGGAAATTCTCACAGATACGCAGTATTTT. The chain joins TRBV28 to TRBJ2-3, with 9 bases fitting TRBD2. Germline CDR1 is MDHEN and CDR2 is SYDVKM. With V trimmed by 6 bases and J by 2 bases, 9 bases remained unmatched. The CDR3 is made up of 16 amino acids.